The clone carrying this T cell receptor beta chain appeared a few times. What it binds is not known. The source of the sample is a study of response to subunit inactivated influenza vaccine. General study points: Authors proposed each seasonal influenza vaccination draws in few new T cells.

This CDR3 has 14 residues. The V end lost 2 bases, the J end lost 2 bases, and 10 bases lay between the germline ends. TCRdb independently ran MiXCR on the RT-PCR reads; one entry per CDR3 protein. The sample yields 650,000 to 800,000 distinct CDR3 sequences, over 11% seen once. The clonotype was recovered from a man aged 50-59 years who received an inactivated influenza vaccine. The sequencing here drew on PBMCs from blood, taken roughly 15 days before vaccination. The chain carries TRBV12-3 or TRBV12-4 and TRBJ2-7; D unclear. CDR3 protein: CASSLTYGTYEQYF. The CDR3 DNA sequence: TGTGCCAGCAGTTTAACTTACGGAACCTACGAGCAGTACTTC.